This T cell receptor beta chain was sequenced for a study of blood T cells in healthy people across ages. Study results and limitations: PBMCs went unsorted, and a conclusive naive versus antigen-experienced comparison was therefore prevented. There were more naive CD4+ cells and higher diversity in long-lived donors than in aged donors. As age increased, TCR beta diversity per million T cells fell in a roughly linear fashion.

Through a sample-barcoded 5' primer and a J-beta primer mix, a second PCR was run for 7 to 11 cycles. Using its own MiXCR run on the 5' RACE reads, TCRdb lists one record per CDR3 protein. Among 1.5 million to 2 million distinct CDR3 sequences listed, about 31% were seen once. Each sample yielded at least 7 million isolated PBMCs. Trimming took 1 base from V and 2 from J, leaving 13 bases between them. Germline V gene lookup returns CDR1 SGHKS and CDR2 YYEKEE (reference sequence). The CDR3 is 15 amino acids. On this clonotype: The target antigen is unknown.

The receptor's source is a woman in her twenties or thirties in good health. The sequencing sample was made of blood. The rearrangement uses TRBV5-5 and TRBJ2-7; D perhaps matches TRBD2 (5 bases). The CDR3 bases are TGTGCCAGCAGCTTGTTAGTTAGCGCGACCTACGAGCAGTACTTC. This encodes CASSLLVSATYEQYF.